The rows below give T cell receptor beta chains drawn from one sample of a study of cytomegalovirus exposure and HLA in healthy donors. The protocol was immunoSEQ multiplex PCR, while the TCRdb copy is restricted to in-frame clones and leaves out a portion. Of some 84,000 clones listed, roughly 61% are singletons. Sequencing was carried out using PBMCs. The receptors were gathered from a woman aged 40-49 years in good health and CMV-seropositive. Both conserved end residues are part of each CDR3. Fields, in order: clone size, V gene, D gene, J gene, CDR3 DNA, CDR3 protein. The D gene is left open where the match is weak. Not all rows give a size; the values are once, few, many and, for expanded clones, a class.

NA	TRBV29-1	NA	TRBJ2-5	TGCAGCACTCAAGAGGGGGGGGCAGAGACCCAGTACTTC	CSTQEGGAETQYF
NA	TRBV27	TRBD2	TRBJ2-3	TGTGCCAGCAGTTATAAACCTAGCGGGGATCATCGGACAGATACGCAGTATTTT	CASSYKPSGDHRTDTQYF
NA	TRBV6-6	NA	TRBJ1-5	TGTGCCAGCAAAGGTGGGGCGGGGAATCAGCCCCAGCATTTT	CASKGGAGNQPQHF
few	TRBV12-5	NA	TRBJ1-1	TGTGCTAGTGGACGGGGGACTAACACTGAAGCTTTCTTT	CASGRGTNTEAFF
NA	TRBV20-1	NA	TRBJ1-2	TGCAGTGCCCGGAGGGCCTATGGCTACACCTTC	CSARRAYGYTF
few	TRBV5-1	TRBD2	TRBJ2-7	TGCGCCAGCAGCCTGGACCCGGGACTAGCGGGAAAGCAGTACTTC	CASSLDPGLAGKQYF
NA	TRBV7-2	NA	TRBJ2-3	TGTGCCAGCAGCTTCGCTTTACTTAGCACAGATACGCAGTATTTT	CASSFALLSTDTQYF
NA	TRBV5-4	NA	TRBJ1-3	TGTGCCAGCAGCGGGGCGGTGGTGGGCGAAGGAAACACCATATATTTT	CASSGAVVGEGNTIYF
NA	TRBV19	TRBD2	TRBJ2-5	TGTGCCAGTAGTATAGATGGGAGGGCTAGCGGGCAAGAGACCCAGTACTTC	CASSIDGRASGQETQYF
NA	TRBV7-2	TRBD1	TRBJ1-1	TGTGCCAGCAGCTTCCTCCGCGGACAGGGGGACACTGAAGCTTTCTTT	CASSFLRGQGDTEAFF
NA	TRBV28	TRBD1	TRBJ1-5	TGTGCCAGCAGTTTAGGGACAGCCAGCAATCAGCCCCAGCATTTT	CASSLGTASNQPQHF
NA	TRBV25-1	TRBD1	TRBJ1-5	TGTGCCAGCAGTCAAACCGGGACAGGCGTCGGTCAGCCCCAGCATTTT	CASSQTGTGVGQPQHF
NA	TRBV28	NA	TRBJ2-3	TGTGCCAGCAGCCCTGGAGGGAGCGCTGATACGCAGTATTTT	CASSPGGSADTQYF
once	TRBV14	NA	TRBJ2-7	TGTGCCAGCAGCCAAGAGGGCGCCGAGCAGTACTTC	CASSQEGAEQYF
NA	TRBV5-4	NA	TRBJ2-7	TGTGCCAGCAGCTTGGCCTTAGGGGCTATGTCCTACGAGCAGTACTTC	CASSLALGAMSYEQYF
few	TRBV28	NA	TRBJ1-2	TGTGCCAGCAGCCCCCCACTCCCCGGCTACACCTTC	CASSPPLPGYTF
few	TRBV18	NA	TRBJ1-1	TGTGCCAGCTCACCCTCGTTAGGGGAGAACACTGAAGCTTTCTTT	CASSPSLGENTEAFF
NA	TRBV27	TRBD1	TRBJ2-7	TGTGCCAGCAGTTTCCCGGGACAGGGGTCCGAGCAGTACTTC	CASSFPGQGSEQYF
NA	TRBV7-8	TRBD1	TRBJ2-6	TGTGCCAGCAGCTCCAGGGGGCTTGGGGCCAACGTCCTGACTTTC	CASSSRGLGANVLTF
NA	TRBV6-5	NA	TRBJ1-1	TGTGCCAGCATCTTAAACACTGAAGCTTTCTTT	CASILNTEAFF
NA	TRBV28	NA	TRBJ1-4	TGTGCCAGCACCCTGGGGGGGGCTGGTGAAAAACTGTTTTTT	CASTLGGAGEKLFF
NA	TRBV7-2	TRBD2	TRBJ2-1	TGTGCCAGCAGGCGGACTAGCGGGAGAACAAATGAGCAGTTCTTC	CASRRTSGRTNEQFF
NA	TRBV21-1	NA	TRBJ1-1	TGTGCCAGCAGCAAAGTTAGGGGCCCAATTTACGACATGAACACTGAAGCTTTCTTT	CASSKVRGPIYDMNTEAFF
few	TRBV20-1	NA	TRBJ2-7	TGCAGTGCTAGTAGGGGATACGAGCAGTACTTC	CSASRGYEQYF
NA	TRBV19	TRBD1	TRBJ2-7	TGTGCCAGCAAAATCGGACAGGCCGGCGTGTACGAGCAGTACTTC	CASKIGQAGVYEQYF
NA	TRBV5-1	NA	TRBJ1-3	TGCGCCAGCAGGCGAAATCCACAGAGCTCTGGAAACACCATATATTTT	CASRRNPQSSGNTIYF
NA	TRBV4-3	NA	TRBJ1-4	TGCGCCAGCAGCCAAGAAGCGGGCGGATCTAATGAAAAACTGTTTTTT	CASSQEAGGSNEKLFF
NA	TRBV27	TRBD1	TRBJ1-2	TGTGCCAGCAGTCCTTGGACAGGGCTTAACTATGGCTACACCTTC	CASSPWTGLNYGYTF
few	TRBV7-9	NA	TRBJ1-5	TGTGCCAGCAGCTTGGACAATAGCAATCAGCCCCAGCATTTT	CASSLDNSNQPQHF
NA	TRBV2	TRBD2	TRBJ2-4	TGTGCCAGCAGACCCGGGACTAGCGGTGGGAAAAACATTCAGTACTTC	CASRPGTSGGKNIQYF
NA	TRBV30	NA	TRBJ1-4	TGTGCCTGGAGTGTTGGCTTTTACACCTCGAATGAAAAACTGTTTTTT	CAWSVGFYTSNEKLFF
NA	TRBV4-2	TRBD2	TRBJ2-7	TGTGCCAGCAGCCAGGATCGGACTAGCGGGTCCTACGAGCAGTACTTC	CASSQDRTSGSYEQYF
NA	TRBV10-3	TRBD2	TRBJ2-7	TGTGCCATCAAAAGACGGGAGGATAGCGGGAGCGAGCAGTACTTC	CAIKRREDSGSEQYF
NA	TRBV7-9	TRBD1	TRBJ2-7	TGTGCCAGCAGCTTTGGGACAGGGGAGCAGTACTTC	CASSFGTGEQYF
NA	TRBV10-3	TRBD1	TRBJ2-7	TGTGCCATCAGTGACGAGGACAGGGCACGGGAGCAGTACTTC	CAISDEDRAREQYF
NA	TRBV28	TRBD2	TRBJ2-7	TGTGCCAGCAGTTTATTGCGGGAGCGGCAGTACTTC	CASSLLRERQYF
NA	TRBV27	TRBD2	TRBJ2-1	TGTGCCAGCAGTTTACGGACTAGCGACTATGAGCAGTTCTTC	CASSLRTSDYEQFF
few	TRBV18	NA	TRBJ2-7	TGTGCCAGCTCACCAACATCCGACGAGCAGTACTTC	CASSPTSDEQYF
NA	TRBV5-4	NA	TRBJ1-2	TGTGCCAGCAGCTTGTCGCAACAGATATATGGCTACACCTTC	CASSLSQQIYGYTF
NA	TRBV29-1	NA	TRBJ2-3	TGCAGCGTTGATTTGCTCTGGGGAGCAGATACGCAGTATTTT	CSVDLLWGADTQYF
NA	TRBV27	TRBD1	TRBJ1-1	TGTGCCAGCGCCCGAACCGGGCAGGGGGCTGAAGCTTTCTTT	CASARTGQGAEAFF
NA	TRBV7-3	NA	TRBJ1-6	TGTGCCAGCAGCTTGGGGACTGGGCTTAATTCACCCCTCCACTTT	CASSLGTGLNSPLHF
few	TRBV30	TRBD1	TRBJ1-2	TGTGCCTGGGAACAGGGGGTCTATGGCTACACCTTC	CAWEQGVYGYTF
NA	TRBV7-9	NA	TRBJ1-3	TGTGCCAGCAGCTTGGCAGGGATCTCTGGAAACACCATATATTTT	CASSLAGISGNTIYF
few	TRBV15	NA	TRBJ2-3	TGTGCCACCAGCAGACCCCACCTAGCTTTATTGGGCACAGATACGCAGTATTTT	CATSRPHLALLGTDTQYF
NA	TRBV15	NA	TRBJ2-4	TGTGCCACCAGCAGAGATTTACGGCGGACCAAAAACATTCAGTACTTC	CATSRDLRRTKNIQYF
NA	TRBV28	NA	TRBJ1-2	TGTGCCAGCAGTTTACCCGGAGAGAACTATGGCTACACCTTC	CASSLPGENYGYTF
NA	TRBV29-1	TRBD2	TRBJ2-1	TGCAGCGGCGTACTAGCGGGAGGCTCCTACAATGAGCAGTTCTTC	CSGVLAGGSYNEQFF
NA	TRBV16	TRBD1	TRBJ1-2	TGTGCCAGCGGTAAAATCCAGGGGGCTGGCTACACCTTC	CASGKIQGAGYTF
NA	TRBV7-2	TRBD2	TRBJ2-7	TGTGCCAGCAGCTCCGGAGTGGGGACTACCGCCTACGAGCAGTACTTC	CASSSGVGTTAYEQYF
few	TRBV30	TRBD1	TRBJ2-1	TGTGCCTTTCGGACAGGGTATGAGCAGTTCTTC	CAFRTGYEQFF
NA	TRBV27	NA	TRBJ1-5	TGTGCCAGCAGTTTCATAGATCAGCCCCAGCATTTT	CASSFIDQPQHF
NA	TRBV4-3	NA	TRBJ1-1	TGCGCCAGCAGCCAAGATATCGGGGAAGGAGGAGACACTGAAGCTTTCTTT	CASSQDIGEGGDTEAFF
NA	TRBV4-1	TRBD1	TRBJ1-1	TGCGCCAGCAGCCAAGATCAAACAGGGGATTCCACTGAAGCTTTCTTT	CASSQDQTGDSTEAFF
NA	TRBV7-8	NA	TRBJ1-3	TGTGCCAGCAGCCCTCGACAGACCCTATCTGGAAACACCATATATTTT	CASSPRQTLSGNTIYF
few	TRBV5-1	TRBD2	TRBJ2-7	TGCGCCAGCACCAAAGGACTAGCGGACTCCTACGAGCAGTACTTC	CASTKGLADSYEQYF
NA	TRBV6-6	TRBD1	TRBJ1-2	TGTGCCAGCACCGGACAGGGGCAGGATGGCTACACCTTC	CASTGQGQDGYTF
NA	TRBV12-5	NA	TRBJ2-7	TGTGCTAGTGCCGGGACTTTTCCCTACGAGCAGTACTTC	CASAGTFPYEQYF
NA	TRBV27	TRBD1	TRBJ1-2	TGTGCCAGCAGTCGACAGGGGGCGCCCGGCTACACCTTC	CASSRQGAPGYTF
NA	TRBV10-2	NA	TRBJ1-3	TGCGCCAGCAGTGAGTCTCAACCCTCGACAGGCTCTGGAAACACCATATATTTT	CASSESQPSTGSGNTIYF